Below, 30 T cell receptor beta chains from the same sample are listed, as sequenced in a study of human T cells and chemical hapten exposure. Noted time point: patch test 1, 2 weeks after DPC sensitization. Treatment denoted: therapeutic diphenylcyclopropenone sensitization with weekly scalp DPC. TCRdb redid the calling of the RACE reads with MiXCR, one entry per CDR3 protein. The sample shows some 340,000 distinct CDR3 sequences, approximately 6.3% of them seen only once. The source material was whole blood, sampled in connection with sensitization to the hapten diphenylcyclopropenone (DPC). The receptors shown here come from a young woman with alopecia areata. Some clones in this sample may be carry-over from other donors' samples.

J is TRBJ2-7 and V is TRBV6-6, with TRBD1 matching over 10 bases. V lost 5 bases, J lost 9 bases, and 7 bases stayed unmatched. CDR1 is MNHNY and CDR2 is SVGAGI in the germline V gene (reference sequence). CDR3 length: 13 residues. The CDR3 reads CASSAGTGDGQYF. The CDR3 coding sequence is TGTGCCAGCAGTGCCGGGACAGGGGATGGGCAGTACTTC.

Ten or more counts support this clonotype. The rearrangement uses TRBV12-3 or TRBV12-4 and TRBJ2-3; D ambiguous. The ends were cut back, 3 bases at V and 0 bases at J, with 10 bases in the middle. The CDR3 loop spans 15 amino acids. The CDR3 DNA sequence: TGTGCCAGCAGTTTCACAATGTTAAGCACAGATACGCAGTATTTT. Translation: CASSFTMLSTDTQYF.

A word on this clonotype: Since a much larger clone is just one base distant, this may be a read error. The chain couples TRBV28 to TRBJ1-2; D gene uncertain. Trimming removed 1 base at V and 5 bases at J, with 8 bases between. CDR3 size: 13 residues. From germline, CDR1 is MDHEN and CDR2 SYDVKM. CDR3 DNA: TGTGCCAGCAGTTTATCGGATTTTTATGGCTACACCTTC. This translates into CASSLSDFYGYTF.

This clonotype was seen repeatedly, ten times or more. The V gene is TRBV4-3, the J gene TRBJ1-4; the D is unclear. The germline V and J ends were trimmed by 0 bases and 8 bases, with 16 bases remaining between them. Germline CDR1 LGHNA, CDR2 YSLEER. CDR3 size: 16 residues. The CDR3 sequence: CASSQDLKRADEKLFF. In nucleotides, the CDR3 is TGCGCCAGCAGCCAAGATCTGAAAAGGGCGGACGAAAAACTGTTTTTT.

V gene TRBV7-2 combines with J gene TRBJ1-5; D is uncertain. The V end lost 0 bases, the J end lost 1 base, and 7 bases lay between the germline ends. Germline V gives CDR1 SGHTA, CDR2 FQGNSA. The CDR3 spans 15 residues. The CDR3 loop is CASSLATMSNQPQHF. The CDR3, as DNA: TGTGCCAGCAGCTTAGCCACAATGAGCAATCAGCCCCAGCATTTT.

Turning to this clonotype: Mismatch with germline at one junction end may stem from a read error. This chain joins TRBV7-2 and TRBJ2-1; 7 bases line up with TRBD2. This CDR3 is 12 amino acids long. In germline, CDR1 is SGHTA, CDR2 FQGNSA. CDR3 sequence (DNA): TGTGCCAGCAGCTTAGTCAGACTAGCCCATAACTTC. As protein: CASSLVRLAHNF.

This clonotype was recorded a few times. The chain is built from TRBV28 and TRBJ1-3; D might be TRBD1 (6 bases). CDR1 and CDR2 (germline): MDHEN, SYDVKM. The CDR3 runs to 17 residues. Trimming cost V 2 bases and J 4 bases, with 18 bases left between them. The CDR3 reads CASSLQGPLSVGNTIYF. The CDR3 DNA reads TGTGCCAGCAGTTTACAGGGGCCGCTGAGCGTGGGAAACACCATATATTTT.

This clonotype was seen only a few times. This chain connects TRBV12-3 or TRBV12-4 to TRBJ2-1; D remains ambiguous. V lost 8 bases and J 10 bases, leaving 18 bases between the germline ends. The CDR3 has 13 residues. This chain's CDR3 is CASYDPRRQEQFF. The CDR3 bases are TGTGCCAGCTATGACCCCCGGCGGCAGGAGCAGTTCTTC.

The V and J genes are TRBV3-1 and TRBJ1-1, with D unclear. The CDR3 has 12 amino acids. Germline V gives CDR1 LGHDT, CDR2 YNNKEL (reference sequence). The V end lost 3 bases, the J end lost 11 bases, and 13 bases lay between the germline ends. In DNA form, the CDR3 reads TGTGCCAGCAGCCATGGTCCCGCTACGGCTTTCTTT. Its translation: CASSHGPATAFF.

This clonotype was detected ten times or more. The chain employs TRBV7-2 and TRBJ2-4; tentative D call: TRBD1 (5 bases). Trimming stripped 2 bases from V and 9 bases from J, with 8 bases between. Germline CDR1 is SGHTA and CDR2 is FQGNSA. The CDR3 has 12 amino acids. The CDR3 coding sequence is TGTGCCAGCAGCTTACAGGGTTTCATTCAGTACTTC. Amino acid sequence: CASSLQGFIQYF.

This clonotype was picked up many times. The V gene is TRBV28, the J gene TRBJ2-1; 11 nucleotides agree with TRBD2. CDR1 MDHEN and CDR2 SYDVKM come from the germline V gene. V lost 7 bases to trimming and J lost 3 bases; unmatched junction nucleotides: 8. The CDR3 contains 16 residues. The CDR3 protein is CASNPASGGHYNEQFF. CDR3 DNA sequence: TGTGCCAGCAACCCTGCTAGCGGGGGGCACTACAATGAGCAGTTCTTC.

This clonotype has just a few counts. The rearrangement uses TRBV20-1 and TRBJ1-6; 10 bases match TRBD1. Per the germline V gene, CDR1 is DFQATT and CDR2 is SNEGSKA (reference sequence). The CDR3 spans 16 residues. The V gene end was trimmed by 1 base and the J gene end by 3 bases; junction bases not matched to a gene: 3. The CDR3 here is CSARGTGGFYNSPLHF. The CDR3 coding sequence is TGCAGTGCTAGAGGGACAGGGGGTTTCTATAATTCACCCCTCCACTTT.

This chain joins TRBV29-1 and TRBJ2-1, with D unresolved. This CDR3 is 10 amino acids long. Germline-derived CDR1 and CDR2 are SQVTM and ANQGSEA. V was cut by 5 bases and J by 9 bases, with 8 bases left in between. CDR3 amino acids: CSVLEVEQFF. DNA of the CDR3: TGCAGCGTTCTAGAGGTTGAGCAGTTCTTC.

A remark on this clonotype: A much larger clone lies a single base off, so this may be a read error. The chain carries TRBV29-1 and TRBJ1-5; 7 bases match TRBD1. The CDR3 is 12 amino acids. With 6 bases clipped from V and 5 bases from J, the junction kept 4 bases outside the gene matches. Germline V gives CDR1 SQVTM, CDR2 ANQGSEA. CDR3 residues: CSVTGVDQPQHF. DNA for the CDR3: TGCAGCGTAACAGGGGTAGATCAGCCCCAGCATTTT.

This clonotype was observed a few times. The chain combines TRBV5-1 with TRBJ2-5, with 10 bases aligning to TRBD2. The CDR3 runs to 14 residues. V lost 6 bases to trimming and J lost 3 bases; unmatched junction nucleotides: 5. Germline V gene sequence: CDR1 SGHRS, CDR2 YFSETQ. CDR3 in DNA: TGCGCCAGCAAAGCTCTAGCGGGGGAAGAGACCCAGTACTTC. It translates to CASKALAGEETQYF.

This rearrangement joins TRBV28 to TRBJ2-1; 7 nucleotides match TRBD1. The CDR3 is 15 residues long. After removal of 2 bases from V and 8 bases from J, the junction contained 9 bases not matched to a gene. Germline CDR1 is MDHEN and CDR2 is SYDVKM. In DNA, the CDR3 is TGTGCCAGCAGTTTAGCCTCAGAGGGGGCGCATGAGCAGTTCTTC. This gives the protein CASSLASEGAHEQFF.

This clonotype appeared a few times. The chain has TRBV9 and TRBJ1-1; no clear D gene. CDR3 length equals 13 residues. V was trimmed by 0 bases and J by 1 base, leaving 4 bases between them. CDR1 SGDLS and CDR2 YYNGEE come from the germline V gene. The DNA for the CDR3 is TGTGCCAGCAGCGTAGAGGAGAACACTGAAGCTTTCTTT. Its protein product is CASSVEENTEAFF.

In this sample, this clonotype turned up many times. The V gene is TRBV20-1, the J gene TRBJ2-7; TRBD2 matches 7 bases. This CDR3 is 14 amino acids long. Germline CDR1 and CDR2: DFQATT and SNEGSKA (reference sequence). V dropped 3 bases and J dropped 0; count of bases not matched to a gene: 5. The CDR3 DNA reads as TGCAGTGCTAGCGGGGGGTCGAGCTCCTACGAGCAGTACTTC. Protein product: CSASGGSSSYEQYF.

This clonotype was picked up many times. V gene TRBV7-9 combines with J gene TRBJ2-2, with a possible D match to TRBD2 (5 bases). V lost 6 bases and J 3 bases, leaving 14 bases between the germline ends. CDR3 length equals 15 residues. Germline lookup yields CDR1 SEHNR and CDR2 FQNEAQ (reference sequence). DNA for the CDR3: TGTGCCAGCAGATCCCCCCGGGGAGACACCGGGGAGCTGTTTTTT. Its translation is CASRSPRGDTGELFF.

The J gene is TRBJ1-1, the V gene TRBV20-1; the D gene is possibly TRBD1 (5 bases). The V end lost 0 bases, the J end lost 3 bases, and 14 bases lay between the germline ends. Germline assignment: CDR1 DFQATT and CDR2 SNEGSKA (reference sequence). The CDR3 spans 15 residues. In DNA form, the CDR3 reads TGCAGTGCTAGAGATTCCCAGGGACTCGACACTGAAGCTTTCTTT. As protein: CSARDSQGLDTEAFF.

There are many counts of this clonotype. The gene calls are TRBV10-3 and TRBJ1-5; 9 nucleotides align to TRBD1. The CDR3 has 14 amino acids. The V gene end was trimmed by 11 bases and the J gene end by 3 bases; junction bases not matched to a gene: 8. Germline values: CDR1 ENHRY, CDR2 SYGVKD. The CDR3 region is CAGGRTGDNQPQHF. CDR3 DNA: TGTGCCGGGGGGAGGACAGGGGACAATCAGCCCCAGCATTTT.

This clonotype was detected many times. The V call is TRBV7-8, the J call TRBJ2-5; TRBD2 aligns across 12 bases. V shed 3 bases, J shed 5 bases, and the junction held 4 bases outside the gene matches. The CDR3 consists of 15 residues. Germline V gene sequence: CDR1 SGHVS, CDR2 FQNEAQ. CDR3 bases: TGTGCCAGCAGCTTGCCTAGCGGGGGGGGTGAGACCCAGTACTTC. Translation: CASSLPSGGGETQYF.

Many counts were recorded for this clonotype. The chain employs TRBV5-6 and TRBJ2-3; TRBD2 matches at 9 bases. The CDR3 loop spans 14 amino acids. The junction had 3 bases not matched to a gene; V was cut back by 4 bases and J by 3 bases. CDR1 is SGHDT, CDR2 YYEEEE, per germline. CDR3 in amino acids: CASSRSGGTDTQYF. The DNA of the CDR3 is TGTGCCAGCAGCCGTAGCGGGGGAACAGATACGCAGTATTTT.

This clonotype was seen ten or more times. This chain uses TRBV5-1 with TRBJ1-5, with 8 nucleotides matching TRBD1. V was clipped by 4 bases and J by 7 bases; unmatched bases: 4. The CDR3 has 13 residues. Germline assignment: CDR1 SGHRS and CDR2 YFSETQ. The CDR3 loop reads CASSPGQGQPQHF. DNA of the CDR3: TGCGCCAGCAGCCCAGGACAGGGACAGCCCCAGCATTTT.

This clonotype was observed a handful of times. The chain is built from TRBV20-1 and TRBJ1-1, with D uncertain. Germline lookup yields CDR1 DFQATT and CDR2 SNEGSKA (reference sequence). This CDR3 is 10 amino acids long. The V gene lost 5 bases and the J gene lost 5 bases, with 6 bases spanning the gap. Here the CDR3 reads CSAFTTEAFF. The CDR3 nucleotides are TGCAGTGCTTTTACTACTGAAGCTTTCTTT.

The V call is TRBV5-4, the J call TRBJ1-1, with D possibly being TRBD1 (5 bases). V lost 5 bases and J 4 bases, leaving 12 bases between the germline ends. Germline CDR1 is SGHNT and CDR2 is YYREEE (reference sequence). There are 13 residues in the CDR3. The CDR3: CASRIPGITEAFF. The DNA for the CDR3 is TGTGCCAGCAGAATACCAGGGATCACTGAAGCTTTCTTT.

This clonotype was observed many times. The chain employs TRBV7-8 and TRBJ2-2; TRBD1 is a possible D gene (6 bases). The ends were cut back, 6 bases at V and 0 bases at J, with 14 bases in the middle. CDR3 length equals 16 residues. Looked up from germline, CDR1 is SGHVS and CDR2 is FQNEAQ. The CDR3 protein is CASSYGTRPNTGELFF. Here the CDR3 DNA reads TGTGCCAGCAGTTACGGGACACGTCCGAACACCGGGGAGCTGTTTTTT.

This chain links TRBV6-5 with TRBJ1-6, with TRBD1 matching over 7 bases. The CDR3 extends over 13 amino acids. Germline lookup yields CDR1 MNHEY and CDR2 SVGAGI. Trimming removed 7 bases from V and 10 bases from J; junction bases left unmatched: 7. The CDR3 spells CASKPRQGSPLHF. In DNA, the CDR3 is TGTGCCAGCAAACCGAGACAGGGCTCACCCCTCCACTTT.

There are many counts of this clonotype. At one of its ends the junction is not consistent with the germline gene, which may arise from a read error. The genes are TRBV25-1 and TRBJ1-6, with 9 positions matching TRBD1. CDR1 is MGHDK, CDR2 SYGVNS, per germline. This CDR3 has 13 amino acids. CDR3 bases: TGTGCCAGCCGTGAGACAGGGGGTTCACCCCTCCACTTT. Amino acids: CASRETGGSPLHF.

This clonotype was detected only a few times. The chain has TRBV7-9 and TRBJ1-4; the D gene is possibly TRBD1 (5 bases). CDR3 length: 15 amino acids. Germline CDR1 SEHNR, CDR2 FQNEAQ (reference sequence). V was clipped by 5 bases and J by 3 bases, with 13 bases between them. As DNA, the CDR3 is TGTGCCAGCAGCCCAACCGGGACCTCTAATGAAAAACTGTTTTTT. Translating gives CASSPTGTSNEKLFF.